This T cell receptor beta chain came from a study of T-cell memory formation after mild COVID-19. Across the whole study: TCR clusters were mostly confined to one donor each.

The study's findings and limits: Contracting CD4+ clones sat mainly in CM and EM; CD8+ in EMRA. Proof of SARS-CoV-2 specificity was absent for the second-wave clones that crested on day 37.

On this clonotype: What it recognizes is unknown.

TCRdb fed the 5' RACE reads into MiXCR, producing one record per CDR3 protein. The table lists approximately 300,000 distinct CDR3 sequences, 15% to 20% of them singletons. Sequencing input: PBMCs or a T cell subset sorted from them (not recorded which). The clonotype originates from a man between 18 and 35 years old who had mild COVID-19 (a few samples of this study predate the infection). Cell type and time point are not known.

DNA for the CDR3: TGTGCCAGCAAGAGATTGCAACAGAACACTGAAGCTTTCTTT. Residues: CASKRLQQNTEAFF. The chain combines TRBV6-1 with TRBJ1-1; no clear D gene. Per the germline V gene, CDR1 is MNHNS and CDR2 is SASEGT. The V end was cut by 7 bases, the J end by 1 base, with 13 bases between. The CDR3 length is 14 residues.